These T cell receptor beta chains were read from a single sample in a study of shared clonotypes between healthy human individuals. Sequenced by immunoSEQ multiplex PCR; TCRdb stores in-frame clones only, minus some. Altogether some 2.1 million clones are present, 90% to 95% being singletons, with the ten largest covering 0.13%. The sample taken for sequencing was naive CD4+ T cells sorted from blood. These receptors came from a man in his late teens or twenties in good health. CDR3s include the opening cysteine and the closing phenylalanine or tryptophan. Each record gives: J gene, V gene, D gene, clone size, CDR3 protein. D genes are given only for firm matches. Clone size, where shown, is once, few, many, or a class for clones that have expanded.

TRBJ2-1	TRBV30	.	.	CAWTVGGEQFF
TRBJ1-3	TRBV7-8	.	once	CASSSLGADPGNTIYF
TRBJ2-5	TRBV4-1	TRBD1	once	CASSHRQGMETQYF
TRBJ1-5	TRBV11-1	TRBD1	.	CASSSDRGGAGNQPQHF
TRBJ2-6	TRBV5-6	TRBD2	.	CASSLVFLAGNSGANVLTF
TRBJ2-6	TRBV11-2	TRBD1	.	CASSLDRGQGLTGANVLTF
TRBJ2-2	TRBV5-1	.	.	CASSFVGTNTGELFF
TRBJ1-1	TRBV29-1	.	once	CSVEGGENTEAFF
TRBJ2-7	TRBV28	TRBD1	many	CASSSAGTGGYEQYF
TRBJ2-7	TRBV4-1	.	.	CASSQEDGAYEQYF
TRBJ2-7	TRBV29-1	.	.	CSVGWSFYEQYF
TRBJ1-1	TRBV6-5	.	.	CASSYSSVVNTEAFF
TRBJ1-3	TRBV4-3	TRBD1	.	CASSRGGQLVGNTIYF
TRBJ2-7	TRBV28	TRBD1	.	CASSFRDRPTYEQYF
TRBJ2-2	TRBV7-9	.	.	CASSLVSGPKAGELFF
TRBJ2-7	TRBV18	.	.	CASSMNHEQYF
TRBJ2-3	TRBV27	.	.	CASGLQGNTQYF
TRBJ1-2	TRBV6-1	.	.	CATDRLQVPNYGYTF
TRBJ1-2	TRBV5-6	TRBD1	.	CASSLGQGFDYTF
TRBJ2-2	TRBV11-2	.	few	CASSLDTGELFF
TRBJ1-5	TRBV30	.	.	CAWSPGADQPQHF
TRBJ1-1	TRBV5-1	.	.	CASSSSGVNTEAFF